This T cell receptor beta chain was observed in a study of shared T cell receptors in the human thymus. This clone was seen once. There are 16 residues in the CDR3. Per the germline V gene, CDR1 is SGHRS and CDR2 is YFSETQ. Germline trimming cut 4 bases from V and 2 bases from J; bases unmatched to any gene: 11. The data were produced by immunoSEQ multiplex PCR, yet TCRdb's version contains in-frame clones alone and is incomplete. In the table there are about 380,000 clones, approximately 95% of which are singletons. V gene TRBV5-1 combines with J gene TRBJ2-7, with 8 bases that match TRBD1. The sequence was obtained from a human donor. Sequenced: thymocytes. This CDR3 reads CASSHHSGTGTYEQYF. Written as DNA, the CDR3 is TGCGCCAGCAGCCACCATTCCGGGACAGGTACCTACGAGCAGTACTTC.